The 11 T cell receptor beta chains presented below share a single source sample, sequenced in a study of T-cell reconstitution after alpha-beta-depleted transplantation in children. Using unique molecular identifiers, the investigators prepared the TCRbeta library. TCRdb used MiXCR to reprocess the PCR reads, holding one entry per CDR3 protein. The sample gives about 540,000 distinct CDR3 sequences, roughly 18% of which show up once; more than 2.5% is in the top ten. The material was PBMCs from the stem cell graft donor, obtained from the stem cell graft. These receptor sequences come from a human donor who donated a stem cell graft to a child with acute lymphoblastic leukemia.

Only a few counts were recorded for this clonotype. V is TRBV4-1 and J is TRBJ2-1; 9 positions agree with TRBD1. V shed 3 bases and J 8 bases; nucleotides not matched to a gene: 11. In germline, CDR1 is MGHRA, CDR2 YSYEKL. The length of the CDR3 is 16 residues. CDR3 sequence reads: CASSHPWGQGIDEQFF. In nucleotides, the CDR3 is TGCGCCAGCAGCCATCCGTGGGGACAGGGAATTGATGAGCAGTTCTTC.

This chain joins TRBV20-1 and TRBJ2-3; perhaps TRBD2 as D (5 bases). Trimming cost V 3 bases and J 3 bases, with 25 bases left between them. CDR3 length: 18 residues. CDR1 is DFQATT, CDR2 SNEGSKA, per germline (reference sequence). The CDR3 is CSASQDRRGRSATDTQYF. The CDR3 DNA sequence: TGCAGTGCTAGTCAAGACCGACGAGGGCGGAGTGCGACAGATACGCAGTATTTT.

This chain joins TRBV28 and TRBJ2-3, with D hard to call. V was shortened by 2 bases and J by 0 bases, with 18 bases between the two germline ends. The CDR3 covers 18 residues. Germline CDR1 is MDHEN and CDR2 is SYDVKM. DNA of the CDR3: TGTGCCAGCAGTTTACTTCTCCGGTCCCAAAGTAGCACAGATACGCAGTATTTT. This encodes CASSLLLRSQSSTDTQYF. The whole variable domain, filled in from reference TRBV28 and TRBJ2-3, reads DVKVTQSSRYLVKRTGEKVFLECVQDMDHENMFWYRQDPGLGLRLIYFSYDVKMKEKGDIPEGYSVSREKKERFSLILESASTNQTSMYLCASSLLLRSQSSTDTQYFGPGTRLTVL.

This clonotype has just a few counts. The chain has TRBV7-2 and TRBJ2-3, with 7 bases that match TRBD2. The CDR3 contains 17 residues. The V gene end was trimmed by 0 bases and the J gene end by 4 bases; junction bases not matched to a gene: 10. Germline CDR1 is SGHTA and CDR2 is FQGNSA. The CDR3 DNA follows: TGTGCCAGCAGCTTAGCGTATCGGGGAGGGCCCTCAGATACGCAGTATTTT. It encodes CASSLAYRGGPSDTQYF.

This clonotype was observed a handful of times. The rearrangement links TRBV12-3 or TRBV12-4 to TRBJ2-5; the D is unclear. V was cut by 6 bases and J by 5 bases, with 10 bases left in between. The CDR3 has 12 residues. The CDR3 region has the DNA TGTGCCAGCAGGAGATCAGAGGAGACCCAGTACTTC. Its protein is CASRRSEETQYF.

This clonotype was seen a handful of times. CDR3 coding DNA: TGCAGCGTCCGAAGCCCCGACAGGGTGTATGGCTACACCTTC. It translates to CSVRSPDRVYGYTF. V and J are TRBV29-1 and TRBJ1-2, with 7 bases identical to TRBD1. Germline assignment: CDR1 SQVTM and CDR2 ANQGSEA. CDR3 length: 14 amino acids. V shed 6 bases, J shed 5 bases, and the junction held 12 bases outside the gene matches.

This sequence joins TRBV7-9 and TRBJ1-2; possibly TRBD1 for D (5 bases). Trimming shortened V by 6 bases and J by 8 bases, and 16 bases separated the two germline ends. The CDR3 has 13 residues. Germline V gene data show CDR1 as SEHNR and CDR2 as FQNEAQ (reference sequence). The CDR3: CASSQSGATGYTF. CDR3 nucleotide sequence: TGTGCCAGCAGTCAGAGTGGGGCCACCGGCTACACCTTC.

The rearrangement joins TRBV5-5 to TRBJ2-7; tentative D call: TRBD2 (5 bases). The CDR3 sequence is 14 residues long. Germline V gene data show CDR1 as SGHKS and CDR2 as YYEKEE (reference sequence). Trimming removed 4 bases at V and 2 bases at J, with 13 bases between. CDR3 DNA: TGTGCCAGCAGCCGGAGGCTGGACGCCTACGAGCAGTACTTC. Its protein is CASSRRLDAYEQYF.

The rearrangement uses TRBV30 and TRBJ1-2; D not certain. Germline V gene data show CDR1 as GTSNPN and CDR2 as SVGIG (reference sequence). CDR3 length equals 11 residues. V was clipped by 3 bases and J by 1 base, with 3 bases between them. This chain's CDR3 is CAWSRNYGYTF. The CDR3 bases are TGTGCCTGGAGCCGTAACTATGGCTACACCTTC.

This clonotype was seen only a few times. The rearrangement joins TRBV30 to TRBJ1-3; no definite D call. V dropped 6 bases and J dropped 1 base, with 13 bases sitting between them. Germline V CDR1 and CDR2: GTSNPN, SVGIG (reference sequence). The CDR3 runs 14 residues. DNA for the CDR3: TGTGCCTGCGAAACTCCTGCGTCTGGAAACACCATATATTTT. Protein sequence: CACETPASGNTIYF.

The V and J genes are TRBV29-1 and TRBJ2-7, with TRBD2 as a possible D gene (6 bases). Per the germline V gene, CDR1 is SQVTM and CDR2 is ANQGSEA. V lost 6 bases to trimming and J lost 2 bases, with 11 bases between them. The CDR3 spans 12 residues. This chain's CDR3 is CSVKTRPYEQYF. CDR3 coding DNA: TGCAGCGTCAAGACTAGACCCTACGAGCAGTACTTC.